The 20 T cell receptor beta chains presented below share a single source sample, sequenced in a study of T cells in Graves' hyperthyroidism and ophthalmopathy. TCR beta CDR3 regions were amplified from RNA. A set of HTBI primers served as the primers for a first-round RT-PCR of the TCR CDR3. TCRdb fed the multiplex PCR reads into MiXCR, producing one record per CDR3 protein. This sample carries hundreds of thousands of distinct CDR3 sequences, 16% of them seen once, and the ten largest clones take more than 15%. Sequenced sample: blood. The origin of the receptors is a woman younger than 30 with Graves' hyperthyroidism.

This clonotype was detected a few times. The CDR3 region is CSAPRRGQETQYF. The CDR3 nucleotides are TGCAGTGCTCCCCGGAGGGGCCAAGAGACCCAGTACTTC. The V call is TRBV20-1, the J call TRBJ2-5, with D perhaps matching TRBD2 (6 bases). This CDR3 spans 13 amino acids. CDR1 and CDR2 (germline): DFQATT, SNEGSKA (reference sequence). The V end was cut by 5 bases, the J end by 1 base, with 11 bases between.

The sample holds many counts of this clonotype. The chain recombines TRBV7-2 with TRBJ2-1, with TRBD2 matching over 12 bases. Germline-derived CDR1 and CDR2 are SGHTA and FQGNSA. V lost 6 bases to trimming and J lost 9 bases; unmatched junction nucleotides: 12. This CDR3 contains 16 residues. The CDR3 DNA reads as TGTGCCAGCAGGATAAAGGGACTAGCGGGCCCCATTGAGCAGTTCTTC. This translates into CASRIKGLAGPIEQFF.

The chain carries TRBV14 and TRBJ2-2; D is perhaps TRBD2 (6 bases). Germline CDR1 reads SGHDN; CDR2 reads FVKESK. The V end was cut by 0 bases, the J end by 2 bases, with 22 bases between. The CDR3 is 20 amino acids. DNA of the CDR3: TGTGCCAGCAGCCAAGATTCTCGGACTATAATTTACTATAACACCGGGGAGCTGTTTTTT. Translated, it gives CASSQDSRTIIYYNTGELFF.

This clonotype has just a few counts. V is TRBV7-9 and J is TRBJ2-5; 7 bases agree with TRBD1. This CDR3 contains 17 residues. The germline V gene has CDR1 SEHNR and CDR2 FQNEAQ (reference sequence). The trim removed 6 bases at V and 5 bases at J, leaving 18 bases unmatched. CDR3 sequence reads: CASRTIRDSLFLETQYF. The CDR3 nucleotides are TGTGCCAGCAGGACCATACGGGACAGTTTATTCCTGGAGACCCAGTACTTC. Combining the CDR3 with reference TRBV7-9 and TRBJ2-5 gives the whole variable domain DTGVSQNPRHKITKRGQNVTFRCDPISEHNRLYWYRQTLGQGPEFLTYFQNEAQLEKSRLLSDRFSAERPKGSFSTLEIQRTEQGDSAMYLCASRTIRDSLFLETQYFGPGTRLLVL.

This chain joins TRBV12-3 or TRBV12-4 and TRBJ2-3, with 9 bases identical to TRBD2. Losses at the gene ends were 8 bases for V and 7 bases for J; bases not matched to a gene: 7. The CDR3 length is 13 residues. For the CDR3, the DNA is TGTGCCAGCTGTAGCGGGGGTCAATATACGCAGTATTTT. As protein: CASCSGGQYTQYF.

The sample holds a few counts of this clonotype. The chain employs TRBV7-8 and TRBJ1-5; D uncertain. V was trimmed by 2 bases and J by 6 bases, leaving 8 bases between them. There are 13 residues in the CDR3. Germline-derived CDR1 and CDR2 are SGHVS and FQNEAQ. The CDR3 here is CASSLLISQPQHF. The CDR3 DNA is TGTGCCAGCAGCTTATTAATCAGTCAGCCCCAGCATTTT.

On this clonotype itself: Just one base apart from a much larger clone, this may be a read error. For the CDR3, the DNA is TGTGCCAGCAGTTTATCGGTGGAATCACCCCACCACTTT. Its protein product is CASSLSVESPHHF. The chain employs TRBV27 and TRBJ1-6, with unresolved D. This CDR3 contains 13 residues. CDR1 is MNHEY and CDR2 is SMNVEV in the germline V gene (reference sequence).

Ten or more counts support this clonotype. The chain's CDR3 is CASSSVGKPNYGYTF. DNA of the CDR3: TGTGCCAGCAGTTCCGTTGGGAAACCAAACTATGGCTACACCTTC. The chain is built from TRBV12-3 or TRBV12-4 and TRBJ1-2; no definite D call. The CDR3 totals 15 residues. Deletions cut 4 bases from V and 2 bases from J, with 14 bases between.

This clonotype was counted many times. This CDR3 is CASSLERDRNYGYTF. Here the CDR3 DNA reads TGTGCCAGCAGCTTAGAAAGGGACAGGAACTATGGCTACACCTTC. The chain uses TRBV7-9 and TRBJ1-2; TRBD1 aligns across 8 bases. Losses at the gene ends were 1 base for V and 2 bases for J; bases not matched to a gene: 3. In germline, CDR1 is SEHNR, CDR2 FQNEAQ (reference sequence). The CDR3 sequence is 15 residues long. Based on the CDR3 plus reference TRBV7-9 and TRBJ1-2, the full variable domain is DTGVSQNPRHKITKRGQNVTFRCDPISEHNRLYWYRQTLGQGPEFLTYFQNEAQLEKSRLLSDRFSAERPKGSFSTLEIQRTEQGDSAMYLCASSLERDRNYGYTFGSGTRLTVV.

This clonotype was detected many times. The chain combines TRBV2 with TRBJ1-2, with TRBD1 matching over 7 bases. The CDR3 runs 15 residues. CDR1 SNHLY and CDR2 FYNNEI come from the germline V gene. V was pared by 3 bases and J by 7 bases, with 11 bases of the junction left unmatched. DNA for the CDR3: TGTGCCAGCAGTGAGACTCTAGGGGGCGCCCGTGGCTACACCTTC. This translates into CASSETLGGARGYTF. Full variable domain (remainder filled in from reference TRBV2 and TRBJ1-2): EPEVTQTPSHQVTQMGQEVILRCVPISNHLYFYWYRQILGQKVEFLVSFYNNEISEKSEIFDDQFSVERPDGSNFTLKIRSTKLEDSAMYFCASSETLGGARGYTFGSGTRLTVV.

J is TRBJ1-1 and V is TRBV12-3 or TRBV12-4, with no clear D. This CDR3 region has 12 residues. Trimming left V 4 bases short and J 4 bases short, with 7 bases between. CDR3 in amino acids: CASSSWVTEAFF. The CDR3 nucleotides are TGTGCCAGCAGTTCTTGGGTCACTGAAGCTTTCTTT.

This clonotype was detected many times. This chain links TRBV9 with TRBJ2-3; D unresolved. The germline V gene encodes CDR1 SGDLS and CDR2 YYNGEE. The CDR3 loop spans 14 amino acids. The V end was cut by 6 bases, the J end by 0 bases, with 11 bases between. As DNA, the CDR3 is TGTGCCAGCAACGACCACTCTAGCACAGATACGCAGTATTTT. Its translation: CASNDHSSTDTQYF.

The V gene is TRBV7-2, the J gene TRBJ2-1; 11 bases fit TRBD1. Germline V CDR1 and CDR2: SGHTA, FQGNSA. The CDR3 is 14 amino acids. The junction had 13 bases not matched to a gene; V was cut back by 6 bases and J by 15 bases. The CDR3 DNA sequence: TGTGCCAGCAGGTCCTCCGGGACAGGGGGTAACGGGTTCTTC. Translated: CASRSSGTGGNGFF.

This chain connects TRBV5-4 to TRBJ1-1; D uncertain. The germline V and J ends were trimmed by 4 bases and 0 bases, with 7 bases remaining between them. CDR1 is SGHNT, CDR2 YYREEE, per germline (reference sequence). This CDR3 contains 13 residues. The CDR3 DNA follows: TGTGCCAGCAGCCTCAACATGAACACTGAAGCTTTCTTT. Translating it yields CASSLNMNTEAFF.

This clonotype appeared many times. The chain uses TRBV20-1 and TRBJ2-1; 10 bases agree with TRBD2. The length of the CDR3 is 14 residues. Germline CDR1 and CDR2: DFQATT and SNEGSKA (reference sequence). The J segment lost 9 bases and the V segment lost 6 bases, leaving 11 bases of the junction unmatched. The CDR3 DNA follows: TGCAGTGCCAAACTAGCGGGAAGACTCGGTGAGCAGTTCTTC. Amino acids: CSAKLAGRLGEQFF.

This clonotype has ten or more counts. CDR3 sequence: CASSQDGGDTEAFF. CDR3 sequence (DNA): TGTGCCAGCAGCCAAGATGGGGGAGACACTGAAGCTTTCTTT. The chain carries TRBV3-1 and TRBJ1-1; tentative D call: TRBD1 (5 bases). This CDR3 has 14 amino acids. Germline CDR1 LGHDT, CDR2 YNNKEL (reference sequence). V was trimmed by 0 bases and J by 3 bases, leaving 8 bases between them.

The chain recombines TRBV12-3 or TRBV12-4 with TRBJ2-1; 11 bases are a match to TRBD2. V was clipped by 5 bases and J by 8 bases; unmatched bases: 5. The CDR3 runs 14 residues. The DNA of the CDR3 is TGTGCCAGCAGTCTCGGGACTAGCGGCCATGAGCAGTTCTTC. This sequence encodes CASSLGTSGHEQFF.

This clonotype showed up many times. This chain joins TRBV5-1 and TRBJ2-7, with a possible D match to TRBD2 (6 bases). The V gene lost 0 bases and the J gene lost 2 bases, with 9 bases spanning the gap. The CDR3 extends over 14 amino acids. Germline CDR1 is SGHRS and CDR2 is YFSETQ. The CDR3 is CASSLAPGAYEQYF. The CDR3, as DNA: TGCGCCAGCAGCTTGGCCCCGGGGGCCTACGAGCAGTACTTC.

The sample holds a few counts of this clonotype. This chain connects TRBV5-5 to TRBJ1-5; a weak D match, TRBD1 (5 bases). The CDR3 is made up of 15 amino acids. Germline-derived CDR1 and CDR2 are SGHKS and YYEKEE (reference sequence). Deletions cut 2 bases from V and 3 bases from J, with 12 bases between. Here the CDR3 reads CASSLWDGVNQPQHF. The CDR3 DNA reads TGTGCCAGCAGCTTATGGGACGGGGTCAATCAGCCCCAGCATTTT.

In its sample, this clonotype was seen many times. V and J are TRBV12-5 and TRBJ2-3; D may be TRBD2 (6 bases). The CDR3 is made up of 15 amino acids. The germline gives CDR1 LGHNT, CDR2 FRNRAP. V lost 7 bases, J lost 4 bases, and 18 bases lay in between. CDR3 nucleotide sequence: TGTGCTAGTGCACCCCTGGGGGGAGGTCCAGATACGCAGTATTTT. Protein product: CASAPLGGGPDTQYF.